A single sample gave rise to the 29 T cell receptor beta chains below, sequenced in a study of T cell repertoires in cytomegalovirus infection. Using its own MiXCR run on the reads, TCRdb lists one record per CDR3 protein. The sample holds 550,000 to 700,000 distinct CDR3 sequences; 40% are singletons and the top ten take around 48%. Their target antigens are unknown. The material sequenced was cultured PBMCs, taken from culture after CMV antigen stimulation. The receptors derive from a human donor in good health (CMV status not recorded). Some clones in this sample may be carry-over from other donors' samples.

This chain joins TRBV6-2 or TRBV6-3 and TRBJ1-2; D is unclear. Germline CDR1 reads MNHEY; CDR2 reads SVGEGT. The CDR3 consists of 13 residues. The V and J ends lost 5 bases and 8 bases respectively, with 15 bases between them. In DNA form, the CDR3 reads TGTGCCAGCAGTCGCCGGGCCGCCGCGGGCTACACCTTC. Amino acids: CASSRRAAAGYTF.

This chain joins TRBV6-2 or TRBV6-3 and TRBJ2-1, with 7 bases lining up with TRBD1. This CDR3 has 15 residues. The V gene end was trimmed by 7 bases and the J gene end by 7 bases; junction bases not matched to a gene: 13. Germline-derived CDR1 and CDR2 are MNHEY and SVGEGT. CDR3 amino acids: CASIKTGAVNNEQFF. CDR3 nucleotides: TGTGCCAGCATTAAAACAGGGGCCGTTAATAATGAGCAGTTCTTC.

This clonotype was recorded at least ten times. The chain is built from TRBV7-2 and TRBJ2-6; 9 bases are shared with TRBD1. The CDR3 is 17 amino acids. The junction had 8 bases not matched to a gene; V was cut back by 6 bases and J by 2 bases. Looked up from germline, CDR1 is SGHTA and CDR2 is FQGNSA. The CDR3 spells CASRQRDRETGANVLTF. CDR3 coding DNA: TGTGCCAGCAGGCAACGGGACAGGGAGACTGGGGCCAACGTCCTGACTTTC.

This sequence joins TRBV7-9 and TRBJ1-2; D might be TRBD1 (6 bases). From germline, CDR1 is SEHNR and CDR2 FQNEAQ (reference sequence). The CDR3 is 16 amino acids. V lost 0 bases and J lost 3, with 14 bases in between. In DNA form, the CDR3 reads TGTGCCAGCAGCTTAGCGTGGGACAAAGATTACTATGGCTACACCTTC. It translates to CASSLAWDKDYYGYTF.

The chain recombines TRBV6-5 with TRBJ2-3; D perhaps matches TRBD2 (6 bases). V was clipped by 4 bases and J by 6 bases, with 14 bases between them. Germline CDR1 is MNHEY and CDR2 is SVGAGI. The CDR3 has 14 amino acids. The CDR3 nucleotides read TGTGCCAGCAGTTTAGGACTAACTCGGGATACGCAGTATTTT. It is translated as CASSLGLTRDTQYF.

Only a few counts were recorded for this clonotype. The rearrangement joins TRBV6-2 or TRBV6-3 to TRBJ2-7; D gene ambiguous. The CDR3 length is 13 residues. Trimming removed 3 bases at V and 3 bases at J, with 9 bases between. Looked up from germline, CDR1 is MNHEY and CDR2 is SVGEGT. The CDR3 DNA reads TGTGCCAGCAGTTATGTACGGAGCTACGAGCAGTACTTC. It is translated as CASSYVRSYEQYF.

CDR3: CASSFDITYEQYF. CDR3 in DNA: TGTGCCAGCAGCTTCGATATCACCTACGAGCAGTACTTC. V is TRBV7-2 and J is TRBJ2-7; no reliable D call. Deletions cut 3 bases from V and 2 bases from J, with 8 bases between. CDR1 and CDR2 (germline): SGHTA, FQGNSA. CDR3 size: 13 residues.

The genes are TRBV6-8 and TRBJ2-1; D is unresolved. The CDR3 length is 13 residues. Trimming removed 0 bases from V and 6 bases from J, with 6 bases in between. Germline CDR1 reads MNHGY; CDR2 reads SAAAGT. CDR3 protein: CASSYSMGNEQFF. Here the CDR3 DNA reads TGTGCCAGCAGTTACTCGATGGGCAATGAGCAGTTCTTC.

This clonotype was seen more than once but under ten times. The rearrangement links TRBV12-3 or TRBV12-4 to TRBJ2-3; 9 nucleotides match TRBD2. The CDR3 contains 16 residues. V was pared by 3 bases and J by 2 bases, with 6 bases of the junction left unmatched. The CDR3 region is CASSFRAGGYTDTQYF. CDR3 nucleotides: TGTGCCAGCAGTTTTCGAGCGGGGGGATACACAGATACGCAGTATTTT.

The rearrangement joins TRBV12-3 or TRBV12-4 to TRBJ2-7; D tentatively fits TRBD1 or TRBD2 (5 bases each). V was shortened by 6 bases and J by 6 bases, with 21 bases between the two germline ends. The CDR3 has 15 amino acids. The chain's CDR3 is CASSPDPGQAGEQYF. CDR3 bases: TGTGCCAGCAGCCCCGATCCGGGGCAGGCTGGCGAGCAGTACTTC.

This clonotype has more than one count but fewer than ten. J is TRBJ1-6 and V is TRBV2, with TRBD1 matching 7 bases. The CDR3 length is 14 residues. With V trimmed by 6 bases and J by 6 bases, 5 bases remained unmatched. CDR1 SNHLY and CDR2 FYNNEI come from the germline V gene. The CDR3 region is CASRIGTANSPLHF. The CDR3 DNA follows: TGTGCCAGCAGGATTGGGACAGCTAATTCACCCCTCCACTTT. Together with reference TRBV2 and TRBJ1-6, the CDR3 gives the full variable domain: EPEVTQTPSHQVTQMGQEVILRCVPISNHLYFYWYRQILGQKVEFLVSFYNNEISEKSEIFDDQFSVERPDGSNFTLKIRSTKLEDSAMYFCASRIGTANSPLHFGNGTRLTVT.

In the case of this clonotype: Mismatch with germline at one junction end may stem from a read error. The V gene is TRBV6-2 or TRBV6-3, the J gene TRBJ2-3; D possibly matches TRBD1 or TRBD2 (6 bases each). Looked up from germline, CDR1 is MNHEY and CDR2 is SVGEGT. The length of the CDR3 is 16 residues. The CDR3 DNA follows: TGTGCCAGCAGCTACTCCCGGGGGCAGAGCACAGATACGCAGTATTTT. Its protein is CASSYSRGQSTDTQYF.

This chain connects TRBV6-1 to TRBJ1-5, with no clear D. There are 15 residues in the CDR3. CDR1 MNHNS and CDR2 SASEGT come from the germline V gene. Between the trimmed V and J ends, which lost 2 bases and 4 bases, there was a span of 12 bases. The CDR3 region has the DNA TGTGCCAGCAGTGAAATGTGGGTTGGTAATCAGCCCCAGCATTTT. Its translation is CASSEMWVGNQPQHF.

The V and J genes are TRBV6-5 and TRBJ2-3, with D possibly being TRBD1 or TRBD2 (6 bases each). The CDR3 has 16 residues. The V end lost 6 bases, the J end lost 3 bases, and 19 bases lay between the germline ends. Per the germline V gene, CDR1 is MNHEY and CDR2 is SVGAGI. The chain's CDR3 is CASSPRGPGVTDTQYF. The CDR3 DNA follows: TGTGCCAGCAGCCCCCGGGGGCCAGGGGTGACAGATACGCAGTATTTT.

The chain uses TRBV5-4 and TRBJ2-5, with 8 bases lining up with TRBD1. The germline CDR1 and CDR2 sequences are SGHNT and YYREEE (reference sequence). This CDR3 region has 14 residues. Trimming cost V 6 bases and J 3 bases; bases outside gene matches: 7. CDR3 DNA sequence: TGTGCCAGCAAGGGCCAGGGGGCCAAAGAGACCCAGTACTTC. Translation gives CASKGQGAKETQYF. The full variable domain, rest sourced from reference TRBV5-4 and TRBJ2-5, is ETGVTQSPTHLIKTRGQQVTLRCSSQSGHNTVSWYQQALGQGPQFIFQYYREEENGRGNFPPRFSGLQFPNYSSELNVNALELDDSALYLCASKGQGAKETQYFGPGTRLLVL.

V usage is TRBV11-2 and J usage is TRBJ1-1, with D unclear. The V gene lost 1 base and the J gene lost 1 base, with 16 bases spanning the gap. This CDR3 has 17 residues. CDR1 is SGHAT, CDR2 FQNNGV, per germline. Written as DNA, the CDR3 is TGTGCCAGCAGCTTAGGGGGTGTGAGGCAGTCGAACACTGAAGCTTTCTTT. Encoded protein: CASSLGGVRQSNTEAFF.

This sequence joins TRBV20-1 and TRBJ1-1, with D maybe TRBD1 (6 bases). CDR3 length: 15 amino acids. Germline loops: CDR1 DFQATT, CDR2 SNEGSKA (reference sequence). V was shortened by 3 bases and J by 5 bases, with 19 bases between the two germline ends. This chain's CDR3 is CSASLDPHRATEAFF. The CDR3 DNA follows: TGCAGTGCTAGTCTCGACCCTCACAGGGCTACTGAAGCTTTCTTT.

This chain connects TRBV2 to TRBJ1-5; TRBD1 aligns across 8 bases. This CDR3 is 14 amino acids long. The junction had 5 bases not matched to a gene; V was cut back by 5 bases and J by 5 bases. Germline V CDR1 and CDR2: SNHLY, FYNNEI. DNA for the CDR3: TGTGCCAGCAGTACGGACAGGGACGATCAGCCCCAGCATTTT. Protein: CASSTDRDDQPQHF.

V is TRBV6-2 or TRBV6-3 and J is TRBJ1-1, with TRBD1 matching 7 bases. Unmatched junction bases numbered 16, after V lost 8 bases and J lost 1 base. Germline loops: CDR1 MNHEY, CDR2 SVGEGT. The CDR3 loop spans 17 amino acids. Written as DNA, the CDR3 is TGTGCCAGCGCATGGAAACTGGGACAGAGACCGAACACTGAAGCTTTCTTT. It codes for CASAWKLGQRPNTEAFF.

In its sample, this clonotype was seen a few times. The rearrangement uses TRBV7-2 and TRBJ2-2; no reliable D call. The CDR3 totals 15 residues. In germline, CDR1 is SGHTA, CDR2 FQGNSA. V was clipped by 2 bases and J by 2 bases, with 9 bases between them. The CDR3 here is CASSLSPQNTGELFF. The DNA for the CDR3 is TGTGCCAGCAGCTTATCACCTCAAAACACCGGGGAGCTGTTTTTT.

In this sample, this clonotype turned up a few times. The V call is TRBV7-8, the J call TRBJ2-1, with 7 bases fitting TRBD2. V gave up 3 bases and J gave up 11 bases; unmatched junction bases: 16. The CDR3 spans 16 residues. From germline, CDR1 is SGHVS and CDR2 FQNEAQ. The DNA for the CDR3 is TGTGCCAGCAGCTTGGGGCCTGGCGGGAGAGGGAGCCAGCAGTTCTTC. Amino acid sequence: CASSLGPGGRGSQQFF.

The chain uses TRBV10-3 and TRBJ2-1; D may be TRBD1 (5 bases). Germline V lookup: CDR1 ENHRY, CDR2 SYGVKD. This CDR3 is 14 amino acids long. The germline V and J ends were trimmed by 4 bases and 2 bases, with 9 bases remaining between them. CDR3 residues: CAISGRDAYNEQFF. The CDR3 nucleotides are TGTGCCATCAGTGGCAGGGATGCCTACAATGAGCAGTTCTTC.

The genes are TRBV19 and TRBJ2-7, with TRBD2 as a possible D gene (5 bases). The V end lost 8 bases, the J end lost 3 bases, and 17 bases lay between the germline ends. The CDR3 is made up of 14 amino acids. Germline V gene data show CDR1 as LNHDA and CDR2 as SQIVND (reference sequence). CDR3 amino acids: CASGPGPGVYEQYF. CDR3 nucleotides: TGTGCCAGTGGGCCGGGCCCCGGGGTCTACGAGCAGTACTTC.

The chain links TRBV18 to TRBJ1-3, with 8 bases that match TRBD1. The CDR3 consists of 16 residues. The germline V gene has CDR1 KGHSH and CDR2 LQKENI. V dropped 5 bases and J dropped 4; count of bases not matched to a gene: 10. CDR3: CASSSSLQGAGNTIYF. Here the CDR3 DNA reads TGTGCCAGCTCATCAAGCCTCCAGGGGGCCGGAAACACCATATATTTT.

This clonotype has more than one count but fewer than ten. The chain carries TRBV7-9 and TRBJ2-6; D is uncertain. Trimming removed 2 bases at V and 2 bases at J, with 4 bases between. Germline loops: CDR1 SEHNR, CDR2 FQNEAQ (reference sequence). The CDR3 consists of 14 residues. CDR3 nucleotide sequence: TGTGCCAGCAGCTTAATCCCTGGGGCCAACGTCCTGACTTTC. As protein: CASSLIPGANVLTF.

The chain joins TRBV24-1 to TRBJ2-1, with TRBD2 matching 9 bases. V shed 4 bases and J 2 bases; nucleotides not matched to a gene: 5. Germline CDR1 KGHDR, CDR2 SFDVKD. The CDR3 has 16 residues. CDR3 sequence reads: CATSEGAGGAYNEQFF. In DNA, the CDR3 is TGTGCCACCAGTGAAGGAGCGGGGGGAGCCTACAATGAGCAGTTCTTC.

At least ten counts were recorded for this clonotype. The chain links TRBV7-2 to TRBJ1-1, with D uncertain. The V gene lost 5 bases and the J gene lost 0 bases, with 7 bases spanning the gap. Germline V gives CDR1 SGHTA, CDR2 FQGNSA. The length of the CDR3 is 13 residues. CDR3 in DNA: TGTGCCAGCAGCGTAGGGATGAACACTGAAGCTTTCTTT. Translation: CASSVGMNTEAFF.

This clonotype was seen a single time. CDR3 in DNA: TGCAGCGCAGGGACAGGGGGAGATACGCAGTATTTT. This sequence encodes CSAGTGGDTQYF. V is TRBV29-1 and J is TRBJ2-3; 11 nucleotides align to TRBD1. V shed 7 bases and J 5 bases; nucleotides not matched to a gene: 2. CDR3 size: 12 residues. Germline values: CDR1 SQVTM, CDR2 ANQGSEA.

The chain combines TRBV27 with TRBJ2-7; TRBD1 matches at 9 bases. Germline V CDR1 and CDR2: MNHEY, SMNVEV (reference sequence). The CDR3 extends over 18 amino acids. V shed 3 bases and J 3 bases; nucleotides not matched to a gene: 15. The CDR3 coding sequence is TGTGCCAGCAGTTTTAAATACATTGCGGGACAGGGTTTCTACGAGCAGTACTTC. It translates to CASSFKYIAGQGFYEQYF.